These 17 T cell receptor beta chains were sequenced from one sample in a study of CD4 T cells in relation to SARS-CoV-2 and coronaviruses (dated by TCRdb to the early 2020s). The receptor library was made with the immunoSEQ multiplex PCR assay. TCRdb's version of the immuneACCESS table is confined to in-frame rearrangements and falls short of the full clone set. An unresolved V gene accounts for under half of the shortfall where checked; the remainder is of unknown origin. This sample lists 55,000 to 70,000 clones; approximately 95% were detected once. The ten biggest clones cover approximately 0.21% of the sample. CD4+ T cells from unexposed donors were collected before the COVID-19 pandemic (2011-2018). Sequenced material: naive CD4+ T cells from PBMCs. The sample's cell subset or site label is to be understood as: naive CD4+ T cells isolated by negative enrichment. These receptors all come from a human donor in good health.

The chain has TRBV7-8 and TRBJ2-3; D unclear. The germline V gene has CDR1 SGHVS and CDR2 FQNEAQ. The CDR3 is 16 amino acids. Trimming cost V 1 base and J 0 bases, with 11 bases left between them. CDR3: CASSLGGLTSTDTQYF. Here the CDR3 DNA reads TGTGCCAGCAGCTTAGGAGGTCTGACTAGCACAGATACGCAGTATTTT.

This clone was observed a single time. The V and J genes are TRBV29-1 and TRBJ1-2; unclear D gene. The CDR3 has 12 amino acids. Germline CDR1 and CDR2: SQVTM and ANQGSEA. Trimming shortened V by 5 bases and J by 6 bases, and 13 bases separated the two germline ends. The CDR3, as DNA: TGCAGCGTTAGTTCCCCTGGGGATGGCTACACCTTC. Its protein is CSVSSPGDGYTF. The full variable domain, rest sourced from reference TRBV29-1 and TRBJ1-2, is SAVISQKPSRDICQRGTSLTIQCQVDSQVTMMFWYRQQPGQSLTLIATANQGSEATYESGFVIDKFPISRPNLTFSTLTVSNMSPEDSSIYLCSVSSPGDGYTFGSGTRLTVV.

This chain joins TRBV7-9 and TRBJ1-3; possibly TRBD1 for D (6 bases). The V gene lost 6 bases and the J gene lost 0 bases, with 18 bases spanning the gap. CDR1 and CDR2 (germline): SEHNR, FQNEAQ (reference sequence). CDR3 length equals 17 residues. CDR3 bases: TGTGCCAGCAGTTTGTCGACAGGTCCTCACTCTGGAAACACCATATATTTT. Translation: CASSLSTGPHSGNTIYF.

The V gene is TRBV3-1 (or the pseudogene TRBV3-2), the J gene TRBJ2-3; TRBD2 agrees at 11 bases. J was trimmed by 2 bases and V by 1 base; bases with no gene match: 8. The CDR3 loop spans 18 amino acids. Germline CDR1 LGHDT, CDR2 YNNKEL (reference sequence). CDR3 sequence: CASSQGGETSGNTDTQYF. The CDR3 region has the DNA TGTGCCAGCAGCCAAGGTGGGGAGACTAGCGGGAACACAGATACGCAGTATTTT.

CDR3 nucleotides: TGTGCCAGCAGCGTAGCCCATAACTATGGCTACACCTTC. It codes for CASSVAHNYGYTF. The chain links TRBV9 to TRBJ1-2; D remains unclear. CDR3 length: 13 residues. V gave up 0 bases and J gave up 1 base, with 4 bases separating them. In germline, CDR1 is SGDLS, CDR2 YYNGEE.

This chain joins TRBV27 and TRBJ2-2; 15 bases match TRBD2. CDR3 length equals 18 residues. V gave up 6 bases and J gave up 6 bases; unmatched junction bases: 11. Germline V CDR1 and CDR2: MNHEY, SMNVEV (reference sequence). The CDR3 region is CASRTGGLAGGRSGELFF. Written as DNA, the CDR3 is TGTGCCAGCAGGACGGGGGGACTAGCGGGAGGTCGCTCCGGGGAGCTGTTTTTT.

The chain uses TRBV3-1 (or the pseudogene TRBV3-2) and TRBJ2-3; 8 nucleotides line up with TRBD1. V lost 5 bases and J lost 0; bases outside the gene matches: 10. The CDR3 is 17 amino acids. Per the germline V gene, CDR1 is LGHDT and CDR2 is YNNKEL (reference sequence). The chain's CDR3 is CASSELRTGLSTDTQYF. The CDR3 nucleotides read TGTGCCAGCAGCGAACTCAGGACAGGGCTTAGCACAGATACGCAGTATTTT.

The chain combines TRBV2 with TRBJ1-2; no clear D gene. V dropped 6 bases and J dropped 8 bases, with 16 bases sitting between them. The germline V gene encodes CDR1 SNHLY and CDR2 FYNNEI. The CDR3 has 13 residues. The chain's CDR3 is CASRWEGAGGYTF. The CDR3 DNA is TGTGCCAGCAGGTGGGAGGGAGCTGGGGGCTACACCTTC.

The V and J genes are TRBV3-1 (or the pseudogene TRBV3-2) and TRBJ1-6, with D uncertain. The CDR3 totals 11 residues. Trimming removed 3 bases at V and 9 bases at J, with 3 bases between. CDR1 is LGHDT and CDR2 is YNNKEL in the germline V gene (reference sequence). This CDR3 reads CASSQGSPLHF. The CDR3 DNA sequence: TGTGCCAGCAGCCAGGGTTCACCCCTCCACTTT.

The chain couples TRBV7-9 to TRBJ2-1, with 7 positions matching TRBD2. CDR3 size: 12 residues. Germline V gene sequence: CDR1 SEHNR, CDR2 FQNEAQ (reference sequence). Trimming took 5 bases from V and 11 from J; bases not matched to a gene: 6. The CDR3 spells CASSAAGTKQFF. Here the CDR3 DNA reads TGTGCCAGCAGCGCCGCCGGGACTAAGCAGTTCTTC.

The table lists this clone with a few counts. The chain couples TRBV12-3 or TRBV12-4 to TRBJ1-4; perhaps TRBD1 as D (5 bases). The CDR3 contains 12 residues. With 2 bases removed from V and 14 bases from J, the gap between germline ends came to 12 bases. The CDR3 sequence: CASSLYAGVLFF. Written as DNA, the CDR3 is TGTGCCAGCAGTTTATATGCGGGGGTTCTGTTTTTT.

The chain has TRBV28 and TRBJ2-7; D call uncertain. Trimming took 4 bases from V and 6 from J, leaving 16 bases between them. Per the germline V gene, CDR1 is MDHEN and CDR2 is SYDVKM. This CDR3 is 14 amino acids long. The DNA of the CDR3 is TGTGCCAGCAGTTCCGGCCCCGGTACTTCCGAGCAGTACTTC. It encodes CASSSGPGTSEQYF. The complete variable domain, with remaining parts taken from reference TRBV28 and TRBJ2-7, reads DVKVTQSSRYLVKRTGEKVFLECVQDMDHENMFWYRQDPGLGLRLIYFSYDVKMKEKGDIPEGYSVSREKKERFSLILESASTNQTSMYLCASSSGPGTSEQYFGPGTRLTVT.

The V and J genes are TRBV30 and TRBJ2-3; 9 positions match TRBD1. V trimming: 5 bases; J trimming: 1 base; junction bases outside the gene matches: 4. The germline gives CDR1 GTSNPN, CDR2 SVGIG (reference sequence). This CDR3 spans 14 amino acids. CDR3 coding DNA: TGTGCCTGGGTCAGGACAGGGGGCACAGATACGCAGTATTTT. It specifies CAWVRTGGTDTQYF.

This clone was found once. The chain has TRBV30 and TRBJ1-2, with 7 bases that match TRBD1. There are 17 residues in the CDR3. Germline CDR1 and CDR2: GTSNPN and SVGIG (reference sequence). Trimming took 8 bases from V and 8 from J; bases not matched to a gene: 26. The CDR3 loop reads CATSAVRGQGPRGGYTF. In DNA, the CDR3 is TGTGCCACAAGCGCCGTTAGGGGGCAGGGCCCCCGAGGGGGCTACACCTTC.

The CDR3 bases are TGTGCCAGCTCACGGGTGGCTAGCGGGTACACAGATACGCAGTATTTT. Its protein is CASSRVASGYTDTQYF. This sequence joins TRBV18 and TRBJ2-3; TRBD2 agrees at 8 bases. The V segment lost 4 bases and the J segment 2 bases; nucleotides outside the gene matches: 8. CDR1 is KGHSH, CDR2 LQKENI, per germline. This CDR3 has 16 residues.

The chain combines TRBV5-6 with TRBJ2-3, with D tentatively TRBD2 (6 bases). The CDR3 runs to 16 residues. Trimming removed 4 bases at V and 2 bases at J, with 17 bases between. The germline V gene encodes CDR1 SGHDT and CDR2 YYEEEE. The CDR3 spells CASSPWRGRDTDTQYF. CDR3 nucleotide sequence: TGTGCCAGCAGCCCCTGGAGGGGCCGAGACACAGATACGCAGTATTTT. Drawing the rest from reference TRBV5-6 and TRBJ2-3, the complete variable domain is DAGVTQSPTHLIKTRGQQVTLRCSPKSGHDTVSWYQQALGQGPQFIFQYYEEEERQRGNFPDRFSGHQFPNYSSELNVNALLLGDSALYLCASSPWRGRDTDTQYFGPGTRLTVL.

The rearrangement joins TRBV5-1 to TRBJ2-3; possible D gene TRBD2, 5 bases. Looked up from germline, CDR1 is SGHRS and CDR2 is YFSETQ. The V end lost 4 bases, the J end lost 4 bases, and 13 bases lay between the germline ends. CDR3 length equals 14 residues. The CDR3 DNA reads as TGCGCCAGCAGCCCCCGGGGTCAGCCAGATACGCAGTATTTT. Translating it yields CASSPRGQPDTQYF. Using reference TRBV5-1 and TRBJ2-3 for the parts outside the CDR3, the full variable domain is KAGVTQTPRYLIKTRGQQVTLSCSPISGHRSVSWYQQTPGQGLQFLFEYFSETQRNKGNFPGRFSGRQFSNSRSEMNVSTLELGDSALYLCASSPRGQPDTQYFGPGTRLTVL.